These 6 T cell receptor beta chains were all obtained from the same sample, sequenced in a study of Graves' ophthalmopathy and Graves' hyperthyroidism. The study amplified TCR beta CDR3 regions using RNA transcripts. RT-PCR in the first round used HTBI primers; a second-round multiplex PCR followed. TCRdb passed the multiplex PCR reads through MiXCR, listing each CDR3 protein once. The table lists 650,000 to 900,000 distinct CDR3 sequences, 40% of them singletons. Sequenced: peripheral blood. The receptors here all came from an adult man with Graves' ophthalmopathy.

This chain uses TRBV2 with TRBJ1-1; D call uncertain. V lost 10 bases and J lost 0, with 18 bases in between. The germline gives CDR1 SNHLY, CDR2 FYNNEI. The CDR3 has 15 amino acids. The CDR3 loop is CATQPDPLMNTEAFF. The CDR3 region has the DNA TGTGCCACACAACCGGACCCCCTCATGAACACTGAAGCTTTCTTT.

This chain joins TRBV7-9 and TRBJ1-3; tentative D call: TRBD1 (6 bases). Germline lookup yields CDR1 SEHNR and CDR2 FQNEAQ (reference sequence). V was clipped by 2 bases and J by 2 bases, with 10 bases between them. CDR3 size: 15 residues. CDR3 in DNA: TGTGCCAGCAGCTTACGTGCAGGGGCTGGAAACACCATATATTTT. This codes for CASSLRAGAGNTIYF. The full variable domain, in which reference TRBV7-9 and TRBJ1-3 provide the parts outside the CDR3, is DTGVSQNPRHKITKRGQNVTFRCDPISEHNRLYWYRQTLGQGPEFLTYFQNEAQLEKSRLLSDRFSAERPKGSFSTLEIQRTEQGDSAMYLCASSLRAGAGNTIYFGEGSWLTVV.

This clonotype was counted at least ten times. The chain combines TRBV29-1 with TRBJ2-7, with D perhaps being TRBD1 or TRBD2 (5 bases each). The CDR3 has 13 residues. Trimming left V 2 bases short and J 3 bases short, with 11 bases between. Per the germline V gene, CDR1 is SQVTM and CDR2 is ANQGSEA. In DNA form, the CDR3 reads TGCAGCGTTGAAAGTGAGGGGCTCTACGAGCAGTACTTC. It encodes CSVESEGLYEQYF.

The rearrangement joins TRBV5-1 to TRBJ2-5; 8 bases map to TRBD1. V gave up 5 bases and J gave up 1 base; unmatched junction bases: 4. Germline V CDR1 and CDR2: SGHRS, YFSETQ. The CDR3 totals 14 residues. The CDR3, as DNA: TGCGCCAGCAGTAAGGGACAGGCCCAAGAGACCCAGTACTTC. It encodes CASSKGQAQETQYF.

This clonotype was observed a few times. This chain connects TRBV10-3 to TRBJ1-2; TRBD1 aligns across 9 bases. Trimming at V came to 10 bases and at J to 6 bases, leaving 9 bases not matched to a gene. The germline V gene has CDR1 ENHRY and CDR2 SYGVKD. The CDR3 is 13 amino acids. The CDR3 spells CASQKQGAHGYTF. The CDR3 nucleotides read TGTGCCAGTCAGAAACAGGGGGCCCATGGCTACACCTTC.

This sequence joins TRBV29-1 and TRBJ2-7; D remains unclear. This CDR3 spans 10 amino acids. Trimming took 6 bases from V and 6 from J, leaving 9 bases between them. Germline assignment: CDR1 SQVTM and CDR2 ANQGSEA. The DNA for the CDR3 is TGCAGCGTAGTACAAGGCGAGCAGTACTTC. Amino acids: CSVVQGEQYF.